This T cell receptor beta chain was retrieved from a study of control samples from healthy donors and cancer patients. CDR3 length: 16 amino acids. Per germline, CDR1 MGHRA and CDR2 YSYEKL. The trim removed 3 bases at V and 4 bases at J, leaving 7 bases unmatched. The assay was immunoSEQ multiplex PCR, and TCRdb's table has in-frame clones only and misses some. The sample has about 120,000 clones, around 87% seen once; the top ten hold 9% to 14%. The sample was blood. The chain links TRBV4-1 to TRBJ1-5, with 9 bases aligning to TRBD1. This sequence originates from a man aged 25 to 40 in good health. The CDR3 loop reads CASSHPGQGPNQPQHF. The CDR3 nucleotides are TGCGCCAGCAGCCATCCGGGACAGGGCCCAAATCAGCCCCAGCATTTT.